This TCR beta chain is from a study of T cells in Graves' hyperthyroidism and ophthalmopathy (dated by TCRdb to the late 2010s). Context from the whole study: Peripheral blood samples were taken at initial diagnosis, before any treatment was given. TCR V-J signatures able to tell the groups apart were searched for in a discovery cohort of some 97 patients, of whom over 40 had Graves' ophthalmopathy and roughly 58 had stable Graves' hyperthyroidism. Prospective prediction of ophthalmopathy was tested in an independent validation cohort of about 19 hyperthyroidism patients and some 17 patients who later progressed to ophthalmopathy. The approximately 98 discovery patients were randomly divided into training and test sets at a 7:3 ratio. In several Graves' hyperthyroidism patients, the study also compared T-cell repertoires from thyroid tissue with T-cell repertoires from blood. Following sampling, methimazole starting at 30 mg daily was given to hyperthyroidism patients, and high-dose intravenous methylprednisolone was given to ophthalmopathy patients. The paper reports TCR Vbeta CDR3 sequencing of some 140 peripheral blood samples: around 41 ophthalmopathy, over 70 hyperthyroidism and around 17 progressor patients.

The research as a whole found: Most expanded thyroid clonotypes (frequency above 0.001) were also found in blood, which suggests that blood repertoires may mirror thyroid immune responses. In cross-validation, a model built on a 13 V-J signature told ophthalmopathy apart from stable hyperthyroidism with just under 90% sensitivity and around 81% specificity, and in testing the same model reached 80%/75%. No statistical method was used to fix the sample size in advance, and group allocation was not hidden from the investigators. In validation, progression to ophthalmopathy was predicted by the model with 70.59% sensitivity and roughly 76% specificity, a median of roughly six months before onset.

On this clonotype itself: Its target antigen remains unknown. There are no base qualities to consult, and no much larger clone falls within one base.

Graves' hyperthyroidism was defined as stable when no progression to ophthalmopathy occurred over 18 months of follow-up. The hyperthyroidism patients were between 18 and 65 years old and newly diagnosed, with a disease duration of less than 2 months. Patients with uncontrolled infections, other autoimmune diseases, pregnancy or lactation were excluded. Diagnoses were based on clinical symptoms, serum thyroxine and TRAb, thyroid ultrasound and orbital computed tomography. Ficoll-Paque density gradient centrifugation was used to isolate PBMCs from about 9.4 ml of fresh peripheral blood. Total RNA was extracted with Trizol reagent, and quality was checked on an Agilent 2100 Bioanalyzer. The CDR3 contains 16 residues, cysteine and phenylalanine counted. Just CDR3 DNA is preserved here, 48 bases in frame from base 1. V loses 4 bases, J loses 6 bases, and the germline ends lie 20 bases apart. The germline V gene yields KGHSH for CDR1 and LQKENI for CDR2.

Amplification of TCR beta CDR3 regions was carried out from RNA transcripts. For the first round of RT-PCR on the TCR CDR3, the HTBI primer set was used together with the Qiagen OneStep RT-PCR kit. Libraries were constructed in a second round of multiplex PCR, after which size selection and purification were carried out. Paired-end sequencing of the libraries was performed with 100 bp reads on an Illumina HiSeq2000. Regarding the original processing steps: Raw data were processed with SOAPnuke, discarding reads with adapters, uncalled bases, mean Phred below 15, or no exact constant-primer or identifier match. COPE v1.2.5 was used to merge the high-quality paired reads, and each unique nucleotide sequence was defined as a clonotype. Clonotypes were aligned to IMGT TRBV, TRBD and TRBJ reference segments using MiTCR v1.1. The analysis was restricted to V-J combinations with a frequency above 0.0001, which together covered 99.2% of the repertoires. A TCS score was defined as the ratio of F50 (clonal expansion) to E x V (chaos), with BLOSUM62-based TCRdist applied between CDR3 peptides within each V-J. Welch's t-statistics and random forest reduced 500 to 650 V-J features to some 14, which were used in a naive Bayes classifier (R e1071). The public reads were run again by TCRdb, first through fastp at Q25 and then through MiXCR, and only productive beta chains were kept. Here each entry gathers all rows of one CDR3 protein and keeps the most common genes and DNA. The V and J calls, along with clone size, are taken from TCRdb and not from the paper's own processing. In all, the sample holds a few hundred thousand distinct CDR3 sequences, and 18% of those were seen once. 45% to 55% of the sample lies in the top ten.

The sequence came from a woman aged 50 to 60 with Graves' hyperthyroidism. The chain was built from TRBV18 and TRBJ2-3; the best D guess is TRBD1, with 6 bases matching. The sample taken for sequencing was blood. The nucleotide sequence is TGTGCCAGCTCACTTGGACAGCGAGGGTCCTCCGATACGCAGTATTTT. This sequence encodes CASSLGQRGSSDTQYF.